This T cell receptor beta chain was captured in a study of response to subunit inactivated influenza vaccine. TCRdb reprocessed the RT-PCR reads via MiXCR and lists one record per CDR3 protein. The data contain over 450,000 distinct CDR3 sequences, around 13% of them seen just once; the ten biggest clones take up around 12%. CDR3 length: 15 residues. V was clipped by 5 bases and J by 2 bases; unmatched bases: 2. CDR1 is MDHEN and CDR2 is SYDVKM in the germline V gene. In this sample, this clonotype turned up a few times. The target antigen is unknown. Overall study findings and caveats: The authors suggested that few new T cells are recruited per seasonal influenza vaccination.

The receptor was derived from a man in his forties or fifties who received an inactivated influenza vaccine. The sample in question was PBMCs from blood, obtained more than 35 days after vaccination. V gene TRBV28 combines with J gene TRBJ2-3, with 12 nucleotides matching TRBD2. CDR3 DNA: TGTGCCAGCAGTACTAGCGGGGGGCCCACAGATACGCAGTATTTT. The encoded protein is CASSTSGGPTDTQYF.